These T cell receptor beta chains were read from a single sample in a study of cytomegalovirus exposure and HLA in healthy donors. Produced via immunoSEQ multiplex PCR; TCRdb's table is partial and in-frame only. Of tens of thousands of clones in the sample, roughly a tenth were seen once. Sequenced: PBMCs. The receptor source for this set is a man aged 55 to 70 in good health and CMV-seropositive. The conserved cysteine and the conserved F or W are not part of the CDR3 here.

11,TRBJ1-2,TRBV5-4,ASSPGHLNGYT
12,TRBJ2-7,TRBV6-1,ASRSRQGTYEQY
11,TRBJ2-3,TRBV6-1,ASTGGSTDTQY
13,TRBJ2-1,TRBV25-1,ASSRSSGSWNEQF
12,TRBJ2-1,TRBV7-3,ASSLRGAGDEQF
13,TRBJ2-6,TRBV19,ASSISISGANVLT
11,TRBJ2-5,TRBV7-9,ASSPGLQETQY
12,TRBJ2-7,TRBV11-3,ASSTGTGPYEQY
14,TRBJ2-1,TRBV28,ASSLSGSPPYNEQF
11,TRBJ2-3,TRBV18,ASSLLETDTQY
11,TRBJ2-5,TRBV30,AWRGTSQETQY
11,TRBJ1-5,TRBV29-1,SVQKASNQPQH
13,TRBJ1-3,TRBV7-9,ASSSDRGSGNTIY
12,TRBJ2-7,TRBV18,ASSPDRAEREQY
13,TRBJ1-1,TRBV13,ASSPDRGLNTEAF
13,TRBJ1-4,TRBV28,ASEGTAPTNEKLF
12,TRBJ1-4,TRBV18,ASSPLNSNEKLF
12,TRBJ2-3,TRBV7-9,ASSGTGRTDTQY
12,TRBJ2-1,TRBV6-1,ASSTGRGSNEQF
12,TRBJ1-1,TRBV6-5,ASSRTGVNTEAF
14,TRBJ1-4,TRBV11-2,ASSFGQGAVKEKLF
14,TRBJ1-2,TRBV7-2,ASSLGGTGLNYGYT
13,TRBJ2-3,TRBV2,ASTERTGFTDTQY
15,TRBJ2-2,TRBV11-2,ASSLDTSGRLAGELF
14,TRBJ2-3,TRBV7-9,ASSLLTSDSTDTQY
12,TRBJ2-5,TRBV18,ASSPTGQGETQY
13,TRBJ2-2,TRBV6-5,ASTIGVLYTGELF
14,TRBJ2-7,TRBV5-6,ASSFGSGSGAYEQY
12,TRBJ2-1,TRBV27,ASSSQRGEYEQF
13,TRBJ1-2,TRBV7-9,ASSLERTGSYGYT
12,TRBJ1-6,TRBV7-9,ASSPLPVNSPLH
12,TRBJ2-2,TRBV5-1,ASSSGVNTGELF
12,TRBJ1-2,TRBV25-1,ASSGSTGISGYT
12,TRBJ1-1,TRBV6-5,ASSYSQGGTEAF
13,TRBJ1-4,TRBV11-2,ASSSSLTAREKLF